The rows below give T cell receptor beta chains drawn from one sample of a study of early T cells in non-severe SARS-CoV-2 infection. TCRdb reprocessed the 5' RACE reads with MiXCR, giving one entry per CDR3 protein. This table holds roughly 53,000 distinct CDR3 sequences, 12% found once. This material consisted of whole blood, taken at baseline. The receptor source for this set is an adult who was a healthcare worker with PCR-confirmed SARS-CoV-2 infection or an uninfected control (not recorded which). CDR3s include the opening cysteine and the closing phenylalanine or tryptophan. A D gene is named only where the DNA matches it firmly. Clone size is not always given. Where it is, it says once, few, many or a class for expanded clones.

clone size	D gene	CDR3 length	V gene	J gene	CDR3 DNA	CDR3 protein
NA	TRBD1	14	TRBV7-3	TRBJ1-4	TGTGCCAGCAGCTCCACAGGGGGGTTAATGCTACTGTTTTTT	CASSSTGGLMLLFF
medium-sized	NA	13	TRBV7-6	TRBJ2-3	TGTGCCAGCAGCCCCGGTCTAGCAGATACGCAGTATTTT	CASSPGLADTQYF
NA	NA	14	TRBV11-2	TRBJ1-5	TGTGCCAGCAGCTTCGGTGATAGCAATCAGCCCCAGCATTTT	CASSFGDSNQPQHF
many	NA	13	TRBV20-1	TRBJ2-1	TGCAGTGCTAGAAGACTCTTTACCGATGAGCAGTTCTTC	CSARRLFTDEQFF
few	NA	18	TRBV27	TRBJ1-6	TGTGCCAGCAGTTTATCGAGGCCGACGAGCTCCTATAATTCACCCCTCCACTTT	CASSLSRPTSSYNSPLHF
many	NA	14	TRBV6-4	TRBJ2-1	TGTGCCAGCAGTGACTCTAGCGGCTCCAATGAGCAGTTCTTC	CASSDSSGSNEQFF
many	NA	13	TRBV7-6	TRBJ1-2	TGTGCCAGCAGCTTAGCCGAAAACTATGGCTACACCTTC	CASSLAENYGYTF
few	NA	14	TRBV28	TRBJ1-2	TGTGCCAGCAGAAACCGGGACGCTGGGCGCGGCTACACCTTC	CASRNRDAGRGYTF
few	TRBD1	14	TRBV3-1	TRBJ2-1	TGTGCCAGCAGCCAGAGGACAGGGAGGTCTGAGCAGTTCTTC	CASSQRTGRSEQFF
few	TRBD2	17	TRBV2	TRBJ2-1	TGTGCCAGCAGGGAAGGCGGCGGACTAGCGGGAAGCAATGAGCAGTTCTTC	CASREGGGLAGSNEQFF
medium-sized	TRBD1	15	TRBV7-8	TRBJ2-2	TGTGCCAGCAGAAAAGACAGGGCGGACACCGGGGAGCTGTTTTTT	CASRKDRADTGELFF
NA	NA	14	TRBV6-5	TRBJ2-7	TGTGCCAGCAGACTGGACGGCGACGGCGGCGAGCAGTACTTC	CASRLDGDGGEQYF
NA	NA	13	TRBV28	TRBJ2-7	TGTGCCAGCAGTACCCGACCGGGCTACGAGCAGTACTTC	CASSTRPGYEQYF
NA	NA	12	TRBV5-4	TRBJ2-4	TGTGCCAGCAGCTTCAGCGAAAACATTCAGTACTTC	CASSFSENIQYF
many	TRBD2	14	TRBV20-1	TRBJ2-5	TGCAGTAACATAGCGGGAGGGGGCCAAGAGACCCAGTACTTC	CSNIAGGGQETQYF
NA	TRBD1	13	TRBV20-1	TRBJ1-2	TGCAGTGCCCATCAGGGGGGTGGCTATGGCTACACCTTC	CSAHQGGGYGYTF
NA	NA	15	TRBV5-1	TRBJ1-4	TGCGCCAGCAGCTTGGCAGGGTCAACTAATGAAAAACTGTTTTTT	CASSLAGSTNEKLFF
few	NA	13	TRBV11-2	TRBJ2-3	TGTGCCAGCAGCTGGGGAGCCCAGGATACGCAGTATTTT	CASSWGAQDTQYF
NA	TRBD2	17	TRBV4-2	TRBJ2-3	TGTGCCAGCAGCCAAGTGGGTTCCGGGAGGCTCACAGATACGCAGTATTTT	CASSQVGSGRLTDTQYF
NA	NA	13	TRBV7-9	TRBJ2-7	TGTGCCAGCACCTTACGTGAGGCTGGGGAGCAGTACTTC	CASTLREAGEQYF
many	NA	15	TRBV6-1	TRBJ1-2	TGTGCCAGCACTTCCCGACAGGAAGCTAACTATGGCTACACCTTC	CASTSRQEANYGYTF
many	NA	15	TRBV3-1	TRBJ2-7	TGTGCCAGCAGCCAAGATCCCTCGCAGGGCTACGAGCAGTACTTC	CASSQDPSQGYEQYF
NA	TRBD1	13	TRBV6-6	TRBJ2-7	TGTGCCAGCACGGGACAGGGGTACTACGAGCAGTACTTC	CASTGQGYYEQYF
few	TRBD1	16	TRBV7-2	TRBJ2-5	TGTGCCAGCGACCCCATCGGACAGGGGGGATATGAGACCCAGTACTTC	CASDPIGQGGYETQYF
few	NA	15	TRBV27	TRBJ2-7	TGTGCCAGCAGTTTATCATCCAGTTTTCTCTACGAGCAGTACTTC	CASSLSSSFLYEQYF
NA	NA	16	TRBV6-2/TRBV6-3	TRBJ2-5	TGTGCCAGCAGCCCCCAGACTCCGACGCTAGTGAAGACCCAGTACTTC	CASSPQTPTLVKTQYF
many	TRBD1	15	TRBV20-1	TRBJ1-6	TGCAGTGCACCTAATAGGGACAGAAAGATTTCACCCCTCCACTTT	CSAPNRDRKISPLHF
many	NA	11	TRBV6-2/TRBV6-3	TRBJ2-1	TGTGCCAGCAGTTACGGGGCTTGGGAGTTCTTC	CASSYGAWEFF
many	TRBD2	14	TRBV19	TRBJ2-7	TGTGCCAGTAGTATGGTGCGGGAGCCAAGCGAGCAGTACTTC	CASSMVREPSEQYF
NA	TRBD1	15	TRBV6-5	TRBJ2-7	TGTGCCAGCAGTTACGACAGGGGTGATTCCTACGAGCAGTACTTC	CASSYDRGDSYEQYF
NA	NA	16	TRBV15	TRBJ1-5	TGTGCCACCAGCAGAGACCCTGGACAGAGCAATCAGCCCCAGCATTTT	CATSRDPGQSNQPQHF
few	TRBD1	14	TRBV11-2	TRBJ1-5	TGTGCCAGCAGCACGACAGGGTTGAATCAGCCCCAGCATTTT	CASSTTGLNQPQHF
few	TRBD1	20	TRBV28	TRBJ1-6	TGTGCCAGCAGCATGACACCGGGACAGGGGGAGAGATCCTATAATTCACCCCTCCACTTT	CASSMTPGQGERSYNSPLHF
few	NA	14	TRBV11-3	TRBJ2-1	TGTGCCAGCAGCTTAGGTTATGGCAACAATGAGCAGTTCTTC	CASSLGYGNNEQFF
many	NA	19	TRBV7-8	TRBJ2-2	TGTGCCAGCAGCTTGTTGGGCGGGCTCCAACCGAGGGGCCCCGGGGAGCTGTTTTTT	CASSLLGGLQPRGPGELFF
medium-sized	TRBD2	17	TRBV11-2	TRBJ2-7	TGTGCCAGCAGCTTAGATCCCTTAGCGGGAGCGGCCTACGAGCAGTACTTC	CASSLDPLAGAAYEQYF
few	NA	13	TRBV3-1	TRBJ1-2	TGTGCCAGCAGTTCTCAGGGACGAATCGGCTACACCTTC	CASSSQGRIGYTF
few	NA	17	TRBV20-1	TRBJ2-1	TGCAGTGCTAGAGATACGATTACAGCGGTCCTATCCAATGAGCAGTTCTTC	CSARDTITAVLSNEQFF
many	TRBD2	17	TRBV12-3/TRBV12-4	TRBJ2-2	TGTGCCAGCAGGGGGACTAGCGGGAGCGGGTTTGCCGGGGAGCTGTTTTTT	CASRGTSGSGFAGELFF
few	NA	15	TRBV7-2	TRBJ2-1	TGTGCCAGCAGCCCGGTTCAGGGCACCTACAATGAGCAGTTCTTC	CASSPVQGTYNEQFF
few	NA	12	TRBV29-1	TRBJ1-5	TGCAGCGTTGAAGATGGGGGCAAGTCCCAGCATTTT	CSVEDGGKSQHF
NA	NA	12	TRBV12-3/TRBV12-4	TRBJ1-2	TGTGCCAGCAGTTTAGGGGAAAGGGGCTACACCTTC	CASSLGERGYTF
few	NA	14	TRBV3-1	TRBJ2-2	TGTGCCAGCAGTCTGGTCGCGAACACCGGGGAGCTGTTTTTT	CASSLVANTGELFF
many	TRBD1	14	TRBV7-2	TRBJ2-5	TGTGCCAGCAGCCCTGACAGGGTTGAAGAGACCCAGTACTTC	CASSPDRVEETQYF
few	NA	12	TRBV12-3/TRBV12-4	TRBJ1-1	TGTGCCAGCCGCGCCATGAACACTGAAGCTTTCTTT	CASRAMNTEAFF
few	NA	13	TRBV15	TRBJ2-3	TGTGCCACCAGCAGAGACCCCGGAGATACGCAGTATTTT	CATSRDPGDTQYF
few	TRBD2	22	TRBV4-1	TRBJ2-2	TGCGCCAGCAGCCGGAACGGTGGGGCCAGGCGTAGCGGGAGCGCGAACACCGGGGAGCTGTTTTTT	CASSRNGGARRSGSANTGELFF
many	TRBD1	14	TRBV28	TRBJ2-1	TGTGCCACCACAGGGGGCTGGGCGACAAATGAGCAGTTCTTC	CATTGGWATNEQFF
few	NA	13	TRBV11-3	TRBJ2-1	TGTGCCAGCAGCCCGGGACACCTCAATGAGCAGTTCTTC	CASSPGHLNEQFF